This T cell receptor beta chain was retrieved from a study of T cells after somatic rescue of genetic block. Clones were sequenced by immunoSEQ multiplex PCR, and TCRdb holds only the in-frame ones, with some missing. The sample has 110,000 or so clones, about 90% seen once. J was trimmed by 2 bases and V by 4 bases; bases with no gene match: 14. CDR3 length equals 17 residues. Germline V CDR1 and CDR2: SGHRS, YFSETQ. Sequencing was performed on peripheral blood mononuclear cells (PBMCs). The receptor was isolated from a woman aged 18-30 years. The chain couples TRBV5-1 to TRBJ2-5; 7 bases align to TRBD2. CDR3 bases: TGCGCCAGCAGCCGCGGGGGAAAAAGCGGCGTTCAAGAGACCCAGTACTTC. As protein: CASSRGGKSGVQETQYF. Together with reference TRBV5-1 and TRBJ2-5, the CDR3 gives the full variable domain: KAGVTQTPRYLIKTRGQQVTLSCSPISGHRSVSWYQQTPGQGLQFLFEYFSETQRNKGNFPGRFSGRQFSNSRSEMNVSTLELGDSALYLCASSRGGKSGVQETQYFGPGTRLLVL.